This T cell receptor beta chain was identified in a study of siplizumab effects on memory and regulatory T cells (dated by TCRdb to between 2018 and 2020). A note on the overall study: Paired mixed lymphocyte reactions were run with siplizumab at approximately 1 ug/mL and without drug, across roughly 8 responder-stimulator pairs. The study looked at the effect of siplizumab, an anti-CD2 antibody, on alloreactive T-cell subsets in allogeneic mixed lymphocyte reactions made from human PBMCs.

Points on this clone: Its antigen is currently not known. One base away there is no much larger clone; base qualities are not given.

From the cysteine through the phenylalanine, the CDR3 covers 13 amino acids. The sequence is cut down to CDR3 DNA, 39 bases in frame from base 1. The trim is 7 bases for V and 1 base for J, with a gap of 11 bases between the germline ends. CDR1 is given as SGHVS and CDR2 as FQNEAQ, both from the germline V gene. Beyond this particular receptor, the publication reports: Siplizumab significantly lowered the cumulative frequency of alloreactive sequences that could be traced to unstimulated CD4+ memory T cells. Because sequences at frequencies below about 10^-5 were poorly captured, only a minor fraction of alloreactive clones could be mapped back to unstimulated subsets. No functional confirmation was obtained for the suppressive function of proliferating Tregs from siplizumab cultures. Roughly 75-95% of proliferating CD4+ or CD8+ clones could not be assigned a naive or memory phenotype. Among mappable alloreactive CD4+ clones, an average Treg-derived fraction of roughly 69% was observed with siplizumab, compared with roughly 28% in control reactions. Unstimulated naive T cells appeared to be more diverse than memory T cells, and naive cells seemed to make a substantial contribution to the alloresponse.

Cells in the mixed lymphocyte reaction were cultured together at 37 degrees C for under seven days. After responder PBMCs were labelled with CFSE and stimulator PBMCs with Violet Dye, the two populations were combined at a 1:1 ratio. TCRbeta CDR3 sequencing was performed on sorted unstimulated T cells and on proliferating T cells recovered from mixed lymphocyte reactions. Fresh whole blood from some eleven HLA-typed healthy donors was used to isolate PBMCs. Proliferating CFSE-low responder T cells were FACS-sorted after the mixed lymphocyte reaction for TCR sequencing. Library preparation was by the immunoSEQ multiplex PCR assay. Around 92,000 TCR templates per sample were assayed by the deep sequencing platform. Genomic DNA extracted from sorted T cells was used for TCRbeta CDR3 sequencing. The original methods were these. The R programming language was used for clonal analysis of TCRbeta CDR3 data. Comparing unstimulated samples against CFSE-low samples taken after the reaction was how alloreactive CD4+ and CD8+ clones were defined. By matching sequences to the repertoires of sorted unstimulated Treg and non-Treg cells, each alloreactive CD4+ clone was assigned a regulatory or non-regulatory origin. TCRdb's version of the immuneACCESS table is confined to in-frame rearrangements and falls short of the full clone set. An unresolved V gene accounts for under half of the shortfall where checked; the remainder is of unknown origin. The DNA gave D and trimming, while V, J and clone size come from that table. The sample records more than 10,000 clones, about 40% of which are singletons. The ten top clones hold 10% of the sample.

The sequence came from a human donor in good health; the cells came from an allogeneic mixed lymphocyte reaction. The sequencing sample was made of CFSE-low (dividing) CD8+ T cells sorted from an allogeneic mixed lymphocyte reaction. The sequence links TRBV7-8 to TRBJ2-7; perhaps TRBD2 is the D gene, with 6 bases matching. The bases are TGTGCCAGCAAAGAGGGACTTTCCTACGAGCAGTACTTC. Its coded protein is CASKEGLSYEQYF.